These 32 T cell receptor beta chains came from one sample sequenced in a study of OX40 agonist ivuxolimab in advanced cancers. This table comes from immunoSEQ multiplex PCR, and its TCRdb copy is limited to in-frame clones, with some not included. The sample holds 75,000 to 100,000 clones; around nine tenths are singletons and the top ten take around 0.86%. The sequencing used CD4+ or CD8+ T cells sorted from blood, collected in a trial of the OX40 agonist ivuxolimab. These receptors were obtained from an adult with an advanced solid tumor such as melanoma, head and neck, liver or kidney cancer.

The chain couples TRBV4-2 to TRBJ2-3; 7 bases match TRBD2. The CDR3 sequence is 16 residues long. Trimming at V came to 6 bases and at J to 2 bases, leaving 11 bases not matched to a gene. Germline loops: CDR1 LGHNA, CDR2 YNFKEQ. The CDR3 sequence: CASSPGLVQVTDTQYF. The CDR3 bases are TGTGCCAGCAGTCCAGGACTAGTGCAAGTCACAGATACGCAGTATTTT.

This sequence joins TRBV13 and TRBJ2-1; 14 positions match TRBD2. The CDR3 sequence is 16 residues long. From germline, CDR1 is PRHDT and CDR2 FYEKMQ (reference sequence). Trimming at V came to 0 bases and at J to 10 bases, leaving 5 bases not matched to a gene. CDR3 nucleotides: TGTGCCAGCAGCTTAGGAAGACTAGCGGGGGGGCAAGAGCAGTTCTTC. This gives the protein CASSLGRLAGGQEQFF.

This clone was recorded once. The rearrangement joins TRBV6-1 to TRBJ1-2, with unresolved D. Per germline, CDR1 MNHNS and CDR2 SASEGT. Trimming took off 2 bases at V and 6 bases at J, with 19 bases between the two ends. The CDR3 runs 16 residues. In DNA, the CDR3 is TGTGCCAGCAGTGAATTCCCAATACCAGGTGATCATGGCTACACCTTC. This sequence encodes CASSEFPIPGDHGYTF.

The genes are TRBV18 and TRBJ1-5; a possible D gene is TRBD1 (6 bases). V was clipped by 3 bases and J by 3 bases, with 15 bases between them. The CDR3 is 16 amino acids. CDR1 and CDR2 from the germline V gene are KGHSH and LQKENI. The CDR3, as DNA: TGTGCCAGCTCACCCGTTCGGCGGGGGCTCAATCAGCCCCAGCATTTT. Translated: CASSPVRRGLNQPQHF.

J is TRBJ2-5 and V is TRBV5-1; the D gene could be TRBD1 or TRBD2 (5 bases each). V was clipped by 2 bases and J by 6 bases, with 14 bases between them. The CDR3 is made up of 14 amino acids. Per the germline V gene, CDR1 is SGHRS and CDR2 is YFSETQ. This CDR3 reads CASSLLRTGQTQYF. The CDR3 region has the DNA TGCGCCAGCAGCTTACTTCGGACGGGACAGACCCAGTACTTC.

The V gene is TRBV6-5, the J gene TRBJ1-2, with D tentatively TRBD1 (5 bases). Germline V gene lookup returns CDR1 MNHEY and CDR2 SVGAGI. The CDR3 is made up of 11 amino acids. Deletions cut 10 bases from V and 6 bases from J, with 12 bases between. The CDR3 region has the DNA TGTGCCACACAGGTCCTGGATGGCTACACCTTC. The encoded protein is CATQVLDGYTF.

V and J are TRBV11-2 and TRBJ1-2; weak D call: TRBD1 (5 bases). The CDR3 has 16 residues. The V gene's germline CDR1 is SGHAT and CDR2 FQNNGV. V gave up 2 bases and J gave up 7 bases, with 20 bases separating them. The DNA of the CDR3 is TGTGCCAGCAGCTTAACAGCCGGGGCGGCCTCGTTTGGCTACACCTTC. This gives the protein CASSLTAGAASFGYTF. Based on the CDR3 plus reference TRBV11-2 and TRBJ1-2, the full variable domain is EAGVAQSPRYKIIEKRQSVAFWCNPISGHATLYWYQQILGQGPKLLIQFQNNGVVDDSQLPKDRFSAERLKGVDSTLKIQPAKLEDSAVYLCASSLTAGAASFGYTFGSGTRLTVV.

This clone was detected once. The rearrangement joins TRBV30 to TRBJ2-5; possibly TRBD2 for D (5 bases). Germline values: CDR1 GTSNPN, CDR2 SVGIG (reference sequence). This CDR3 spans 14 amino acids. Trimming removed 5 bases at V and 1 base at J, with 14 bases between. The CDR3 nucleotides read TGTGCCTGGGGGCGATGGGAGATCCAAGAGACCCAGTACTTC. It translates to CAWGRWEIQETQYF.

This chain uses TRBV6-1 with TRBJ2-1; TRBD1 or TRBD2 may be the D gene (5 bases each). V lost 6 bases and J lost 2, with 14 bases in between. In germline, CDR1 is MNHNS, CDR2 SASEGT. This CDR3 region has 15 residues. CDR3 loop: CASRRDRAPYNEQFF. In DNA, the CDR3 is TGTGCCAGCAGAAGGGACCGAGCTCCCTACAATGAGCAGTTCTTC.

This clone came up once. This chain uses TRBV30 with TRBJ2-5; TRBD2 matches at 7 bases. Trimming cost V 8 bases and J 5 bases; bases outside gene matches: 5. The CDR3 is made up of 11 amino acids. In germline, CDR1 is GTSNPN, CDR2 SVGIG (reference sequence). As DNA, the CDR3 is TGTGCCCGGGGGGAGGGGGAGACCCAGTACTTC. This gives the protein CARGEGETQYF.

The chain combines TRBV7-6 with TRBJ1-4; D uncertain. The CDR3 sequence is 11 residues long. V was pared by 3 bases and J by 8 bases, with 4 bases between. From germline, CDR1 is SGHVS and CDR2 FNYEAQ. The CDR3 DNA follows: TGTGCCAGCAGCTTCGGGGAAAAACTGTTTTTT. Protein sequence: CASSFGEKLFF.

The DNA of the CDR3 is TGCAGCGTTGAGAGAGAGGGCGCCCACACTGAAGCTTTCTTT. Translation: CSVEREGAHTEAFF. The chain couples TRBV29-1 to TRBJ1-1; D is undetermined. V was cut by 3 bases and J by 3 bases, with 14 bases left in between. Germline V lookup: CDR1 SQVTM, CDR2 ANQGSEA. This CDR3 contains 14 residues.

The rearrangement uses TRBV18 and TRBJ1-2; D call uncertain. This CDR3 spans 13 amino acids. CDR1 is KGHSH and CDR2 is LQKENI in the germline V gene. V shed 0 bases and J shed 0 bases, with 2 bases lying between them. Here the CDR3 reads CASSPPANYGYTF. The CDR3 nucleotides are TGTGCCAGCTCACCACCTGCTAACTATGGCTACACCTTC.

The genes are TRBV7-8 and TRBJ1-2; D is unclear. Germline loops: CDR1 SGHVS, CDR2 FQNEAQ. The ends were cut back, 7 bases at V and 5 bases at J, with 14 bases in the middle. The CDR3 is 13 amino acids. The CDR3 loop is CASTPDLGYGYTF. The CDR3 DNA follows: TGTGCCAGCACCCCGGATCTCGGATATGGCTACACCTTC.

The gene calls are TRBV2 and TRBJ1-5; 10 nucleotides agree with TRBD1. This CDR3 contains 18 residues. Looked up from germline, CDR1 is SNHLY and CDR2 is FYNNEI. J was trimmed by 6 bases and V by 4 bases; bases with no gene match: 15. CDR3 coding DNA: TGTGCCAGCAGTGCTAGGGGACAGGGGTCTCTCGGCCGTCAGCCCCAGCATTTT. Its protein product is CASSARGQGSLGRQPQHF.

This clone was found once. The CDR3 spells CASSQGGAGQVTGELFF. The CDR3 DNA reads TGTGCCAGCAGCCAAGGAGGGGCGGGACAGGTCACCGGGGAGCTGTTTTTT. The gene calls are TRBV14 and TRBJ2-2; 8 nucleotides align to TRBD1. Germline CDR1 is SGHDN and CDR2 is FVKESK. CDR3 length: 17 residues. With 1 base clipped from V and 4 bases from J, the junction kept 8 bases outside the gene matches.

The table lists this clone with a count of one. For the CDR3, the DNA is TGTGCCAGCAGTTTCCGACAGATAAGCACAGATACGCAGTATTTT. As protein: CASSFRQISTDTQYF. The chain employs TRBV28 and TRBJ2-3; D may be TRBD1 (5 bases). The V gene lost 3 bases and the J gene lost 0 bases, with 10 bases spanning the gap. The CDR3 length is 15 residues. The germline gives CDR1 MDHEN, CDR2 SYDVKM.

This rearrangement joins TRBV19 to TRBJ1-2; 10 positions match TRBD1. CDR3 length: 15 amino acids. Germline lookup yields CDR1 LNHDA and CDR2 SQIVND (reference sequence). Losses at the gene ends were 7 bases for V and 8 bases for J; bases not matched to a gene: 13. CDR3 sequence (DNA): TGTGCCAGTACCCTGTCCTCCGGGACAGGGGTAGGCTACACCTTC. Translated: CASTLSSGTGVGYTF.

The CDR3 nucleotides read TGTGCCAGCAAGACCGGCAATCAGCCCCAGCATTTT. Translating gives CASKTGNQPQHF. The chain couples TRBV28 to TRBJ1-5, with no clear D. This CDR3 comprises 12 residues. Germline assignment: CDR1 MDHEN and CDR2 SYDVKM. V was shortened by 7 bases and J by 2 bases, with 6 bases between the two germline ends.

CDR3 amino acids: CASSLYRTRVAYEQYF. CDR3 DNA sequence: TGTGCCAGCAGCTTGTATAGGACCCGGGTCGCCTACGAGCAGTACTTC. The J gene is TRBJ2-7, the V gene TRBV5-6; D unresolved. The CDR3 has 16 residues. V was trimmed by 1 base and J by 2 bases, leaving 16 bases between them. Germline V gene lookup returns CDR1 SGHDT and CDR2 YYEEEE.

The chain couples TRBV7-9 to TRBJ2-1, with 8 bases matching TRBD2. The length of the CDR3 is 16 residues. V lost 1 base and J lost 7; bases outside the gene matches: 9. CDR1 and CDR2 from the germline V gene are SEHNR and FQNEAQ (reference sequence). The CDR3 loop is CASSLGVGRAWNEQFF. CDR3 nucleotide sequence: TGTGCCAGCAGCTTAGGGGTCGGGAGGGCATGGAATGAGCAGTTCTTC.

The chain employs TRBV7-6 and TRBJ2-5; D is possibly TRBD2 (5 bases). Per the germline V gene, CDR1 is SGHVS and CDR2 is FNYEAQ. V lost 1 base and J 11 bases, leaving 11 bases between the germline ends. The CDR3 has 12 residues. The CDR3 coding sequence is TGTGCCAGCAGCTTAGTGACGGACTTGCAGTACTTC. Translating gives CASSLVTDLQYF.

V is TRBV4-3 and J is TRBJ2-2; D unresolved. The length of the CDR3 is 16 residues. The germline CDR1 and CDR2 sequences are LGHNA and YSLEER. The V end was cut by 4 bases, the J end by 0 bases, with 12 bases between. As DNA, the CDR3 is TGCGCCAGCAGCCCTGCCGGCGCGGCGAACACCGGGGAGCTGTTTTTT. Translated, it gives CASSPAGAANTGELFF.

J is TRBJ2-3 and V is TRBV7-3, with TRBD1 as a possible D gene (5 bases). Trimming left V 2 bases short and J 9 bases short, with 15 bases between. The CDR3 covers 14 residues. The V gene's germline CDR1 is SGHTA and CDR2 FQGTGA. CDR3 region: CASSLAPATATQYF. The CDR3 nucleotides read TGTGCCAGCAGCTTAGCCCCTGCGACAGCAACGCAGTATTTT.

The V and J genes are TRBV6-5 and TRBJ2-3; unclear D gene. V lost 0 bases to trimming and J lost 5 bases, with 15 bases between them. CDR3 size: 16 residues. The germline CDR1 and CDR2 sequences are MNHEY and SVGAGI. The CDR3 is CASSYSTSPAGDTQYF. Here the CDR3 DNA reads TGTGCCAGCAGTTACTCGACCTCCCCCGCCGGAGATACGCAGTATTTT.

V and J are TRBV12-5 and TRBJ1-1, with D maybe TRBD1 (6 bases). The CDR3 is made up of 15 amino acids. Germline CDR1 reads LGHNT; CDR2 reads FRNRAP. Trimming removed 0 bases from V and 3 bases from J, with 11 bases in between. The CDR3 DNA sequence: TGTGCTAGTGGTTTGGTTCAGGGGTTTCACACTGAAGCTTTCTTT. It is translated as CASGLVQGFHTEAFF.

V usage is TRBV15 and J usage is TRBJ1-4, with TRBD1 matching over 7 bases. The CDR3 spans 15 residues. Unmatched junction bases numbered 7, after V lost 5 bases and J lost 4 bases. The germline gives CDR1 LNHNV, CDR2 YYDKDF (reference sequence). The CDR3, as DNA: TGTGCCACCAGCGGCCAGACAGGGCTTAATGAAAAACTGTTTTTT. Amino acids: CATSGQTGLNEKLFF.

This chain links TRBV19 with TRBJ2-7; TRBD2 agrees at 11 bases. CDR1 and CDR2 from the germline V gene are LNHDA and SQIVND (reference sequence). The CDR3 contains 13 residues. V trimming: 8 bases; J trimming: 3 bases; junction bases outside the gene matches: 3. The CDR3 sequence: CASQTSGNYEQYF. In nucleotides, the CDR3 is TGTGCCAGTCAGACTAGCGGGAACTACGAGCAGTACTTC.

J is TRBJ1-5 and V is TRBV9; possibly TRBD1 for D (6 bases). V was shortened by 4 bases and J by 5 bases, with 16 bases between the two germline ends. The CDR3 has 15 amino acids. The V gene's germline CDR1 is SGDLS and CDR2 YYNGEE. This CDR3 reads CASSPSGQPHQPQHF. In DNA, the CDR3 is TGTGCCAGCAGCCCCTCAGGACAGCCGCATCAGCCCCAGCATTTT.

This chain uses TRBV27 with TRBJ2-2; D remains unclear. This CDR3 is 14 amino acids long. Trimming cost V 2 bases and J 5 bases, with 9 bases left between them. From germline, CDR1 is MNHEY and CDR2 SMNVEV (reference sequence). The CDR3 is CASSLQRSTGELFF. The CDR3 DNA reads TGTGCCAGCAGTTTACAACGATCTACCGGGGAGCTGTTTTTT.

This clone was seen only a few times. The rearrangement uses TRBV11-2 and TRBJ1-2, with D unclear. Looked up from germline, CDR1 is SGHAT and CDR2 is FQNNGV. V lost 1 base, J lost 11 bases, and 8 bases lay in between. This CDR3 is built from 11 residues. The CDR3 coding sequence is TGTGCCAGCAGCTTAGGAGTAAGATACACCTTC. Residues: CASSLGVRYTF.

This chain joins TRBV4-2 and TRBJ1-1, with D uncertain. Germline values: CDR1 LGHNA, CDR2 YNFKEQ. V lost 4 bases and J lost 1, with 10 bases in between. This CDR3 region has 14 residues. The CDR3 protein is CASSPVFSNTEAFF. DNA for the CDR3: TGTGCCAGCAGCCCAGTCTTTTCGAACACTGAAGCTTTCTTT.